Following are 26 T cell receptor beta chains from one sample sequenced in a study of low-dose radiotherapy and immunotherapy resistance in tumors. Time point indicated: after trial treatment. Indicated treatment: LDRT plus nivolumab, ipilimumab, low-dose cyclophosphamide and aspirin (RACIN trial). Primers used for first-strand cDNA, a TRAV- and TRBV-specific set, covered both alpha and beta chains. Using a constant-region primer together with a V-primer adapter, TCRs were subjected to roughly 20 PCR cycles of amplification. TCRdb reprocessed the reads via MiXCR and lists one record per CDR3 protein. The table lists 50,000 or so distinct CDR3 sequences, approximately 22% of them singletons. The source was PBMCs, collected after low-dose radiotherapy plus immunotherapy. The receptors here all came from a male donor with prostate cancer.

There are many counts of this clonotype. CDR3 nucleotides: TGTGCCAGCAGCCAAGCTAGCGGGAGGGACATCGCAGATACGCAGTATTTT. Translating it yields CASSQASGRDIADTQYF. The chain employs TRBV14 and TRBJ2-3, with 12 bases fitting TRBD2. The germline gives CDR1 SGHDN, CDR2 FVKESK. This CDR3 spans 17 amino acids. Germline trimming cut 1 base from V and 4 bases from J; bases unmatched to any gene: 6. The full variable domain, completed using reference TRBV14 and TRBJ2-3, is EAGVTQFPSHSVIEKGQTVTLRCDPISGHDNLYWYRRVMGKEIKFLLHFVKESKQDESGMPNNRFLAERTGGTYSTLKVQPAELEDSGVYFCASSQASGRDIADTQYFGPGTRLTVL.

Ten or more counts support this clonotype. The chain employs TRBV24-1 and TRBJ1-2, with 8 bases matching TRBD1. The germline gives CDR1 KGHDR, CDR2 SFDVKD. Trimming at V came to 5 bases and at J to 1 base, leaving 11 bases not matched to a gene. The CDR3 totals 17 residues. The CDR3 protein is CATSGVRSGGHNYGYTF. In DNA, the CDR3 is TGTGCCACCAGTGGGGTCCGGTCAGGGGGCCATAACTATGGCTACACCTTC.

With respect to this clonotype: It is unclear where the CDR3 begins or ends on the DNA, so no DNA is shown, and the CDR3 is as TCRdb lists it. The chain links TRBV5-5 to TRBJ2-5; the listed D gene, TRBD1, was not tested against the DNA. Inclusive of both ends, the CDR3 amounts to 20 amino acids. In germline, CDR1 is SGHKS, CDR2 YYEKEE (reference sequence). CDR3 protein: CASSFYICSARNQGRETQYF.

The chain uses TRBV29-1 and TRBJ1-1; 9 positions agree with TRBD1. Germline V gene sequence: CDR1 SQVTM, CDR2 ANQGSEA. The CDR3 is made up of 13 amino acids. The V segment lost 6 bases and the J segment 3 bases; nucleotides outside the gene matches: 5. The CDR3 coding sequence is TGCAGCGTCGTTACAGGGGGCTACACTGAAGCTTTCTTT. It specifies CSVVTGGYTEAFF. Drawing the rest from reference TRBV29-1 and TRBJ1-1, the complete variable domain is SAVISQKPSRDICQRGTSLTIQCQVDSQVTMMFWYRQQPGQSLTLIATANQGSEATYESGFVIDKFPISRPNLTFSTLTVSNMSPEDSSIYLCSVVTGGYTEAFFGQGTRLTVV.

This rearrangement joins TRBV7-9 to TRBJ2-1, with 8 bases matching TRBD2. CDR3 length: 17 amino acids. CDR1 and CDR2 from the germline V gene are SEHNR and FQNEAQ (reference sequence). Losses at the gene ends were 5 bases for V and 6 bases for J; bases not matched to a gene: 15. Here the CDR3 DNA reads TGTGCCAGCAGCCCCCCATTGGGGCGGGAGGTCATCAATGAGCAGTTCTTC. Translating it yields CASSPPLGREVINEQFF. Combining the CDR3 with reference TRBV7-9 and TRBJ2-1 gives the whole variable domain DTGVSQNPRHKITKRGQNVTFRCDPISEHNRLYWYRQTLGQGPEFLTYFQNEAQLEKSRLLSDRFSAERPKGSFSTLEIQRTEQGDSAMYLCASSPPLGREVINEQFFGPGTRLTVL.

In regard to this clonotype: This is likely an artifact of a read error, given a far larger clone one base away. CDR3 loop: CASCWTGGSEQYF. The CDR3 DNA is TGTGCCAGCTGCTGGACAGGGGGCAGTGAGCAGTACTTC. The chain recombines TRBV6-6 with TRBJ2-7; 11 bases map to TRBD1. CDR3 size: 13 residues. J gave up 7 bases and V 8 bases, and 7 bases lay outside the gene matches. CDR1 is MNHNY, CDR2 SVGAGI, per germline (reference sequence).

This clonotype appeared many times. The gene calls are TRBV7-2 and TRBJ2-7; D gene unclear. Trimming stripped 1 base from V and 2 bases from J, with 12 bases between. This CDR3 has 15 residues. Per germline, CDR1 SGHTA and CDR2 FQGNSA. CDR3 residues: CASSLGMTPTYEQYF. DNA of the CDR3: TGTGCCAGCAGCTTAGGTATGACACCGACCTACGAGCAGTACTTC.

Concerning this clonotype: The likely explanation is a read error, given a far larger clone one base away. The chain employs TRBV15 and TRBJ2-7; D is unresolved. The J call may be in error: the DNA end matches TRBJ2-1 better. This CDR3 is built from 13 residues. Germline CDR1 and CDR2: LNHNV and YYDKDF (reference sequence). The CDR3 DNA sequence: TGTGCCACCGGGCCGGAGAGGCTAAATGAGCAGTTCTTC. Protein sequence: CATGPERLNEQFF.

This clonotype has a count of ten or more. CDR3 sequence (DNA): TGTGCCAGCAGTTTAATTGGCGGCCGGGACACAGATACGCAGTATTTT. Its protein product is CASSLIGGRDTDTQYF. The chain uses TRBV28 and TRBJ2-3; a possible D gene is TRBD2 (5 bases). Germline V lookup: CDR1 MDHEN, CDR2 SYDVKM. This CDR3 spans 16 amino acids. V dropped 2 bases and J dropped 2 bases, with 14 bases sitting between them.

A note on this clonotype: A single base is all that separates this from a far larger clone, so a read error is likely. CDR3 sequence (DNA): TGTGCCAGCAGGGGACCGAGAGAGGCCGAGCAGTACTTC. It is translated as CASRGPREAEQYF. The V call is TRBV6-8, the J call TRBJ2-7; D tentatively reads TRBD1 or TRBD2 (5 bases each). V was clipped by 6 bases and J by 6 bases, with 15 bases between them. The germline V gene encodes CDR1 MNHGY and CDR2 SAAAGT. This CDR3 region has 13 residues.

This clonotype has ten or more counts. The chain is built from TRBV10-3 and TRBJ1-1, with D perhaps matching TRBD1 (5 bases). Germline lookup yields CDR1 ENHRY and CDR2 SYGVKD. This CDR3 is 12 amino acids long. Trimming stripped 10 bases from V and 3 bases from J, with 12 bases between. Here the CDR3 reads CATWDGDTEAFF. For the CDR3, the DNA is TGTGCCACCTGGGACGGAGACACTGAAGCTTTCTTT.

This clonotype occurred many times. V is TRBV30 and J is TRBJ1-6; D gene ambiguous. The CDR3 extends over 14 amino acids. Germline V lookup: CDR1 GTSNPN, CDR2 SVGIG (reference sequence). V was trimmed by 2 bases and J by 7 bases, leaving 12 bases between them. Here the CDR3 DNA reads TGTGCCTGGAGTCGAGTGTTCGCGAATTCACCCCTCCACTTT. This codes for CAWSRVFANSPLHF.

CDR3 bases: TGTGCCAGTTTCGCAATGGGGCGGGCCGGTAATGAGCAGTTCTTC. Its translation: CASFAMGRAGNEQFF. The chain joins TRBV5-3 to TRBJ2-1; D may be TRBD1 or TRBD2 (5 bases each). TRBV5-3 is sorted into the ORF group, with uncertain function. The CDR3 covers 15 residues. Between the trimmed V and J ends, which lost 8 bases and 7 bases, there was a span of 22 bases.

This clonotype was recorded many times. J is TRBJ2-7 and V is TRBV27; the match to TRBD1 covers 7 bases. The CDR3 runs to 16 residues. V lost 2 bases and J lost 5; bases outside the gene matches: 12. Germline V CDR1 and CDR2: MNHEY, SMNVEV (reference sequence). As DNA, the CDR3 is TGTGCCAGCAGTTTACGAGGGGGCTTAACCAGGAACGAGCAGTACTTC. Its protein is CASSLRGGLTRNEQYF.

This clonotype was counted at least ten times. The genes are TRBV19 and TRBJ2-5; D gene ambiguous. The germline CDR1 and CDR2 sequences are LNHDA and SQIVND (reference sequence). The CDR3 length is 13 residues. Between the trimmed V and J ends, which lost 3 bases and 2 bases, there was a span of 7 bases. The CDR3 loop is CASSISEQETQYF. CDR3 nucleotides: TGTGCCAGTAGTATCTCGGAACAAGAGACCCAGTACTTC.

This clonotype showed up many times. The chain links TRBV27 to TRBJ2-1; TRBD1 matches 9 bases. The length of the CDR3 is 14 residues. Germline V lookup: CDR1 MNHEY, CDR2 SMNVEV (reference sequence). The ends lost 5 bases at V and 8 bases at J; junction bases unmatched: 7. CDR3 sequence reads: CASSPPTGGDEQFF. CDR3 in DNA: TGTGCCAGCAGTCCCCCGACAGGGGGGGATGAGCAGTTCTTC.

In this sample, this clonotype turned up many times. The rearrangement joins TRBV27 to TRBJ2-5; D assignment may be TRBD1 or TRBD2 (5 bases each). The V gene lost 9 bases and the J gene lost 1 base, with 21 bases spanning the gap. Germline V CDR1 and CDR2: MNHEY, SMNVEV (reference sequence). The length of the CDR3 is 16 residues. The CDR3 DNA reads TGTGCCAGTGGGGGTCTCCGGGACCGCCGCCAAGAGACCCAGTACTTC. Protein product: CASGGLRDRRQETQYF.

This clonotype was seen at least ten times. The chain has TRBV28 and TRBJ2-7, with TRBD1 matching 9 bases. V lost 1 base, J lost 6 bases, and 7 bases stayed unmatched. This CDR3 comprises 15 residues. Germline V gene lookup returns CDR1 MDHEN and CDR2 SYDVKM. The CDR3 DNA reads TGTGCCAGCAGTTTATCGGGACAGGGACCCATCGAGCAGTACTTC. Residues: CASSLSGQGPIEQYF.

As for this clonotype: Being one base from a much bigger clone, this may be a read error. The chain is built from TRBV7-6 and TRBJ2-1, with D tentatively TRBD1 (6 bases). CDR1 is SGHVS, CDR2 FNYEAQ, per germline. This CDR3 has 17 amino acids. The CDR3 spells CASILLPVGAVGYEQFF. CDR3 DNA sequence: TGTGCCAGCATCTTATTACCTGTGGGGGCAGTGGGATACGAGCAGTTCTTC.

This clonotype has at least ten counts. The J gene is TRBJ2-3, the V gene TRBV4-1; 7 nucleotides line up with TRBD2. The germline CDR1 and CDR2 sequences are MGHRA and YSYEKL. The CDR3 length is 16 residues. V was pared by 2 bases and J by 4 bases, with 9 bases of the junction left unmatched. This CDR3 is CASSQTRTRGPDTQYF. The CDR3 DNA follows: TGCGCCAGCAGCCAAACCCGGACTAGGGGTCCAGATACGCAGTATTTT.

The CDR3: CSAAGSGRPHQETQYF. CDR3 DNA sequence: TGCAGTGCCGCGGGTAGCGGGAGGCCCCACCAAGAGACCCAGTACTTC. The rearrangement joins TRBV20-1 to TRBJ2-5; 10 bases map to TRBD2. The CDR3 covers 16 residues. Germline V gives CDR1 DFQATT, CDR2 SNEGSKA (reference sequence). The ends lost 6 bases at V and 0 bases at J; junction bases unmatched: 10.

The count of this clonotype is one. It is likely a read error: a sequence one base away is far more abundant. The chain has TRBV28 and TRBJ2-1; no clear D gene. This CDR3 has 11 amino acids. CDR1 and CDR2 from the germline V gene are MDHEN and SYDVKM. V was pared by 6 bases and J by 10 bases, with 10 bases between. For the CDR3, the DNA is TGTGCCAGCAGCCCAAATTACGAGCAGTTCTTC. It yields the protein CASSPNYEQFF. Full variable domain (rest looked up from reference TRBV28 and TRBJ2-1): DVKVTQSSRYLVKRTGEKVFLECVQDMDHENMFWYRQDPGLGLRLIYFSYDVKMKEKGDIPEGYSVSREKKERFSLILESASTNQTSMYLCASSPNYEQFFGPGTRLTVL.

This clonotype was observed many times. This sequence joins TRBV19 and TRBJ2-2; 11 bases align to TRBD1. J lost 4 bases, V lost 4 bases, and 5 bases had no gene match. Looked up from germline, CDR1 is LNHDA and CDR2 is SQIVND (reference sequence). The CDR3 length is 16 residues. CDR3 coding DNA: TGTGCCAGTAGTAGAGGACAGGGGGCAGGCACCGGGGAGCTGTTTTTT. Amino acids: CASSRGQGAGTGELFF.

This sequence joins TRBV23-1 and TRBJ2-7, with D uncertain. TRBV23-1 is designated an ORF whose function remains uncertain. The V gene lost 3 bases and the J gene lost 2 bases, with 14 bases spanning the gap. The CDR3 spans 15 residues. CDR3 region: CASSHGPRMPYEQYF. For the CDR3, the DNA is TGCGCCAGCAGTCATGGGCCCAGGATGCCCTACGAGCAGTACTTC.

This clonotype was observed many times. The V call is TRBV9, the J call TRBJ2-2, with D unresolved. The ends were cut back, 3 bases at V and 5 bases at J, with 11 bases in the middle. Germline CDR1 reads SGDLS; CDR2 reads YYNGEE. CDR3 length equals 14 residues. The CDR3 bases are TGTGCCAGCAGCGAAACTTCGGTTACCGGGGAGCTGTTTTTT. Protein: CASSETSVTGELFF.

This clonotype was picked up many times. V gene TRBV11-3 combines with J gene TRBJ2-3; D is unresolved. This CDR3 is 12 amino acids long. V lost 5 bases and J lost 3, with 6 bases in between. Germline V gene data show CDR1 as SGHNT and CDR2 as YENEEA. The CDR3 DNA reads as TGTGCCAGCAGCCGAGTAACAGATACGCAGTATTTT. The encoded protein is CASSRVTDTQYF. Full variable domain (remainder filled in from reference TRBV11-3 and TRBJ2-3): EAGVVQSPRYKIIEKKQPVAFWCNPISGHNTLYWYLQNLGQGPELLIRYENEEAVDDSQLPKDRFSAERLKGVDSTLKIQPAELGDSAVYLCASSRVTDTQYFGPGTRLTVL.